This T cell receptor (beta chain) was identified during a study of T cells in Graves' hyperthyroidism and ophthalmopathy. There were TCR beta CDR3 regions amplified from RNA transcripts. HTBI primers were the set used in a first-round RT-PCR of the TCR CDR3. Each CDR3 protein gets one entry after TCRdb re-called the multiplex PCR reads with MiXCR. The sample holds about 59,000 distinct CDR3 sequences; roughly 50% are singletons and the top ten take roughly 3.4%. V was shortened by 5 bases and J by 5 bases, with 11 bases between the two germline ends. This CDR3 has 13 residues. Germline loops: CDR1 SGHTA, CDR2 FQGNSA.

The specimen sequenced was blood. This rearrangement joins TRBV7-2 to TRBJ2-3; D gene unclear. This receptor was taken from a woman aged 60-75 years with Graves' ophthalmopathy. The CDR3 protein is CASSPALGDTQYF. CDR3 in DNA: TGTGCCAGCAGCCCCGCCCTAGGAGATACGCAGTATTTT. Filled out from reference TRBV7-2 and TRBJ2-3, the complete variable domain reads GAGVSQSPSNKVTEKGKDVELRCDPISGHTALYWYRQSLGQGLEFLIYFQGNSAPDKSGLPSDRFSAERTGGSVSTLTIQRTQQEDSAVYLCASSPALGDTQYFGPGTRLTVL.